These T cell receptor beta chains were read from a single sample in a study of blood T cell repertoires in COVID-19. TCRdb's table, derived via immunoSEQ multiplex PCR, lists solely in-frame clones and lacks some. The sample carries 150,000 to 200,000 clones, 79% recorded once. The sequencing sample was made of peripheral blood. Source of these receptors: a man in his fifties or sixties with active or convalescent COVID-19. The CDR3 runs from the conserved cysteine through the conserved F or W. A D gene is named only where the DNA matches it firmly. Clone size is stated in some rows and not others, as once, few, many or a class when expanded.

TRBV14	-	TRBD1	TRBJ2-4	CASSQERGRLRIAPLAKNIQYF	TGTGCCAGCAGCCAAGAAAGGGGGCGCCTGAGAATAGCTCCATTAGCCAAAAACATTCAGTACTTC
TRBV29-1	-	-	TRBJ2-7	CSVEDRGKGPYEQYF	TGCAGCGTTGAAGATCGAGGGAAAGGTCCCTACGAGCAGTACTTC
TRBV2	-	-	TRBJ2-7	CASKDSDGYEQYF	TGTGCCAGCAAAGACAGCGATGGCTACGAGCAGTACTTC
TRBV12-3/TRBV12-4	-	TRBD1	TRBJ2-5	CASSLGQEETQYF	TGTGCCAGTTCTTTGGGACAGGAAGAGACCCAGTACTTC
TRBV5-4	few	-	TRBJ1-4	CASSLGWSNEKLFF	TGTGCCAGCAGCTTGGGGTGGAGCAATGAAAAACTGTTTTTT
TRBV28	-	-	TRBJ2-7	CASTDRGYHEQYF	TGTGCCAGCACCGATCGGGGGTACCACGAGCAGTACTTC
TRBV3-1/TRBV3-2	once	TRBD2	TRBJ2-7	CASAGGGLTYEQYF	TGTGCCAGCGCGGGGGGCGGGTTGACCTACGAGCAGTACTTC
TRBV7-8	-	-	TRBJ2-1	CASSFFPSGGRAGDNEQFF	TGTGCCAGCAGCTTTTTCCCCTCAGGGGGTCGAGCGGGGGACAATGAGCAGTTCTTC
TRBV6-2/TRBV6-3	-	-	TRBJ2-2	CASSRRGPRTGELFF	TGTGCCAGCAGCCGAAGGGGCCCGAGGACCGGGGAGCTGTTTTTT
TRBV28	-	TRBD2	TRBJ2-3	CASSLWGLASSGTDTQYF	TGTGCCAGCAGTTTATGGGGACTAGCCTCTTCTGGGACAGATACGCAGTATTTT
TRBV7-3	few	TRBD1	TRBJ1-1	CASSLGGGKEAFF	TGTGCCAGCAGCCTAGGAGGGGGCAAAGAAGCTTTCTTT
TRBV28	-	TRBD1	TRBJ2-7	CASSFSDREHEQYF	TGTGCCAGCAGTTTTTCGGACAGGGAACACGAGCAGTACTTC
TRBV7-2	-	TRBD1	TRBJ2-2	CASSLRGPDLTGELFF	TGTGCCAGCAGCTTAAGGGGGCCAGACCTCACCGGGGAGCTGTTTTTT
TRBV5-6	-	-	TRBJ2-3	CASSLGGDPVTDTQYF	TGTGCCAGCAGCTTGGGGGGGGACCCTGTTACAGATACGCAGTATTTT
TRBV6-5	-	-	TRBJ2-2	CASRGIREVTGELFF	TGTGCCAGCAGAGGTATAAGGGAGGTCACCGGGGAGCTGTTTTTT
TRBV11-2	-	-	TRBJ2-5	CASSLWAAGSAQETQYF	TGTGCCAGCAGCTTATGGGCGGCTGGGAGTGCCCAAGAGACCCAGTACTTC
TRBV5-1	-	-	TRBJ2-5	CASSLAGGPPGETQYF	TGCGCCAGCAGCTTGGCTGGCGGTCCTCCCGGGGAGACCCAGTACTTC
TRBV3-1/TRBV3-2	-	-	TRBJ2-7	CASSQDPPGGPAYEQYF	TGTGCCAGCAGCCAAGACCCTCCCGGAGGCCCTGCCTACGAGCAGTACTTC
TRBV29-1	-	TRBD2	TRBJ2-1	CSVVRGGSYNEQFF	TGCAGCGTTGTGCGGGGGGGGTCCTACAATGAGCAGTTCTTC
TRBV19	-	TRBD2	TRBJ2-3	CAVGTSGRAGHTQYF	TGTGCCGTGGGGACTAGCGGGAGGGCCGGTCATACGCAGTATTTT
TRBV12-3/TRBV12-4	once	TRBD1	TRBJ2-7	CASSGYDRDEQYF	TGTGCCAGCAGTGGCTACGACAGGGACGAGCAGTACTTC
TRBV5-6	-	TRBD1	TRBJ1-2	CASSPGQVNYGYTF	TGTGCCAGCAGCCCCGGACAGGTGAACTATGGCTACACCTTC
TRBV27	-	TRBD1	TRBJ1-5	CASSLSATGGGPQHF	TGTGCCAGCAGTTTATCAGCGACAGGGGGGGGGCCCCAGCATTTT
TRBV5-1	-	TRBD2	TRBJ2-7	CASSLPTSGSSYEQYF	TGCGCCAGCAGCTTGCCGACTAGCGGAAGCTCCTACGAGCAGTACTTC
TRBV5-1	-	-	TRBJ1-5	CASRPGQGNQPQHF	TGCGCCAGCCGCCCTGGACAAGGAAATCAGCCCCAGCATTTT
TRBV5-1	-	TRBD2	TRBJ2-1	CASSPTSGRAYSYNEQFF	TGCGCCAGCAGCCCAACTAGCGGGAGGGCCTACTCCTACAATGAGCAGTTCTTC
TRBV7-9	-	-	TRBJ2-7	CASSLDSRGSSYEQYF	TGTGCCAGCAGCTTAGATTCCCGGGGAAGCTCCTACGAGCAGTACTTC
TRBV6-1	-	-	TRBJ2-4	CASSDGGNIQYF	TGTGCCAGCAGTGACGGGGGAAACATTCAGTACTTC
TRBV9	-	TRBD2	TRBJ2-7	CASSRRETYEQYF	TGTGCCAGCAGCAGGCGGGAGACCTACGAGCAGTACTTC
TRBV4-3	-	-	TRBJ1-2	CASSPLSGYGYTF	TGCGCCAGCAGCCCCCTCTCCGGGTATGGCTACACCTTC
TRBV19	-	-	TRBJ2-3	CASSILSGKDTQYF	TGTGCCAGTAGTATCCTCTCAGGGAAAGATACGCAGTATTTT
TRBV5-5	once	-	TRBJ2-1	CASSSVGGVSYNEQFF	TGTGCCAGCAGCTCGGTGGGGGGAGTGAGCTACAATGAGCAGTTCTTC
TRBV19	-	-	TRBJ2-3	CASSTQGTDTQYF	TGTGCCAGTAGTACACAGGGCACAGATACGCAGTATTTT
TRBV30	-	-	TRBJ2-2	CAWRGTGNLRELFF	TGTGCCTGGAGAGGCACCGGGAACCTCAGGGAGCTGTTTTTT
TRBV28	-	-	TRBJ2-1	CATGGYDRRSEQFF	TGTGCCACCGGGGGTTATGACAGACGAAGTGAGCAGTTCTTC
TRBV6-2/TRBV6-3	-	TRBD1	TRBJ2-2	CASSRTGGTGELFF	TGTGCCAGCAGCAGGACAGGGGGCACCGGGGAGCTGTTTTTT
TRBV3-1/TRBV3-2	-	-	TRBJ1-2	CASSQDRAGYTF	TGTGCCAGCAGCCAAGACAGGGCTGGCTACACCTTC
TRBV2	-	-	TRBJ2-3	CASRDPTSIDTQYF	TGTGCCAGCAGGGATCCGACTAGTATAGATACGCAGTATTTT
TRBV2	-	-	TRBJ2-5	CASSVHRAQETQYF	TGTGCCAGCAGTGTACACAGGGCCCAAGAGACCCAGTACTTC
TRBV7-2	-	-	TRBJ1-1	CASAAGLNTEAFF	TGTGCCAGCGCCGCGGGCCTGAACACTGAAGCTTTCTTT